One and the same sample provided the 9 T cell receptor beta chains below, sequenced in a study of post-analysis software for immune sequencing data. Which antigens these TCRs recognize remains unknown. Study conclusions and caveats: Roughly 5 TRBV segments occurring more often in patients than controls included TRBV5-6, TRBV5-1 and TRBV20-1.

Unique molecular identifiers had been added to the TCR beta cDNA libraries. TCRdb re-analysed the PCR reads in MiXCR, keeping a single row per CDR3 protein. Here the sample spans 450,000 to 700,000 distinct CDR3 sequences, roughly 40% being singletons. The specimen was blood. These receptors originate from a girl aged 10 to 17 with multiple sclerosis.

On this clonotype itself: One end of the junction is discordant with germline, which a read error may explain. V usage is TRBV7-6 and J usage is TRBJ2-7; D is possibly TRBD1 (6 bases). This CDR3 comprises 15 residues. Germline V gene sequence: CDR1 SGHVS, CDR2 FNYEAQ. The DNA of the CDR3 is TGTGCCGGCAGCTCCCTTCTACAGGGTTCCTACGAGCAGTACTTC. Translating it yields CAGSSLLQGSYEQYF.

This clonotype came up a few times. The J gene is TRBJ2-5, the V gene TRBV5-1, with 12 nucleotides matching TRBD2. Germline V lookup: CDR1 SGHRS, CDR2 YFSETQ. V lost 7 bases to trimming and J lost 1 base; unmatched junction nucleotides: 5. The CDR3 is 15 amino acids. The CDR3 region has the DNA TGCGCCAGCCGGGGGACTAGCGGGTTCCAAGAGACCCAGTACTTC. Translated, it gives CASRGTSGFQETQYF. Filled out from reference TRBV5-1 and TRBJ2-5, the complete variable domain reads KAGVTQTPRYLIKTRGQQVTLSCSPISGHRSVSWYQQTPGQGLQFLFEYFSETQRNKGNFPGRFSGRQFSNSRSEMNVSTLELGDSALYLCASRGTSGFQETQYFGPGTRLLVL.

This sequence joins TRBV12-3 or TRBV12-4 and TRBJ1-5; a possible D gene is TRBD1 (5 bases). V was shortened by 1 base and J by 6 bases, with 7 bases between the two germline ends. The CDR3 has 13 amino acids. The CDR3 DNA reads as TGTGCCAGCAGTTTAGGAGGGACTCAGCCCCAGCATTTT. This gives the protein CASSLGGTQPQHF.

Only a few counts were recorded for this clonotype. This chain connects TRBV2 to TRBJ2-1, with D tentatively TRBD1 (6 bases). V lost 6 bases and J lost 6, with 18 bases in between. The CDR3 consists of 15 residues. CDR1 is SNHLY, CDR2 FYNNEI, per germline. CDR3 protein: CASSGQGKVGNEQFF. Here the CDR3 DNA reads TGTGCCAGCAGCGGGCAGGGGAAGGTCGGCAATGAGCAGTTCTTC. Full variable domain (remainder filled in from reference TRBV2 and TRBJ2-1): EPEVTQTPSHQVTQMGQEVILRCVPISNHLYFYWYRQILGQKVEFLVSFYNNEISEKSEIFDDQFSVERPDGSNFTLKIRSTKLEDSAMYFCASSGQGKVGNEQFFGPGTRLTVL.

The CDR3 region has the DNA TGTGCTACGTCGGGCGGGGGGAACACCGGGGAGCTGTTTTTT. This encodes CATSGGGNTGELFF. The V and J genes are TRBV4-2 and TRBJ2-2, with 7 bases fitting TRBD2. The CDR3 runs 14 residues. Germline V CDR1 and CDR2: LGHNA, YNFKEQ.

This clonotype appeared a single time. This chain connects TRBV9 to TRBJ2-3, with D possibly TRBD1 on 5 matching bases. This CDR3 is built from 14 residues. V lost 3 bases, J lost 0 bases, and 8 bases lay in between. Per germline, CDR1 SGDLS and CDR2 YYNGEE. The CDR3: CASSDGASTDTQYF. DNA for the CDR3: TGTGCCAGCAGCGATGGGGCTAGCACAGATACGCAGTATTTT.

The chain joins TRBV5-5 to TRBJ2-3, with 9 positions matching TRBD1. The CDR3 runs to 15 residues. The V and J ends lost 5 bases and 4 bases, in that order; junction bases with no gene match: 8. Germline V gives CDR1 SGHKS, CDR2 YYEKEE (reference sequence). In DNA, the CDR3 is TGTGCCAGCAGGGGGGGACAGGGAGAAGCAGATACGCAGTATTTT. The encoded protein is CASRGGQGEADTQYF. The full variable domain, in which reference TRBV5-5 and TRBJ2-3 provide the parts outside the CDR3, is DAGVTQSPTHLIKTRGQQVTLRCSPISGHKSVSWYQQVLGQGPQFIFQYYEKEERGRGNFPDRFSARQFPNYSSELNVNALLLGDSALYLCASRGGQGEADTQYFGPGTRLTVL.

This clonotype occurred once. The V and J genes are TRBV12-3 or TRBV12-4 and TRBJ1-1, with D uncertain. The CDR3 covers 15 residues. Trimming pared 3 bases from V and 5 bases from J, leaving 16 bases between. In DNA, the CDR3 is TGTGCCAGCAGTTTGTGGGGAGGGAAAGGGACTGAAGCTTTCTTT. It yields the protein CASSLWGGKGTEAFF.

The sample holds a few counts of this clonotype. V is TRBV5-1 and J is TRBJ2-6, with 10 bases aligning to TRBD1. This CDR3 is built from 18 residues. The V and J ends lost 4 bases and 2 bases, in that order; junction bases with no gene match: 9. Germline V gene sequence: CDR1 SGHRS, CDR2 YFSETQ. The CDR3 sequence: CASSPWTGGTTGANVLTF. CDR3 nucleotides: TGCGCCAGCAGCCCTTGGACAGGGGGAACCACTGGGGCCAACGTCCTGACTTTC.